This T cell receptor beta chain comes out of a study of cytomegalovirus exposure and HLA in healthy donors. Turning to the study itself: Prior work identified around 120 million unique TCR beta sequences in approximately 200 million T cells. Study-wide findings and caveats: The classifier was said to identify cytomegalovirus status with high specificity and sensitivity.

With respect to this clone: Its specificity is not known.

CDR1 is LGHNA, CDR2 YNFKEQ, per germline. The ends were cut back, 2 bases at V and 3 bases at J, with 8 bases in the middle. This CDR3 region has 13 residues. PCR used 60 Vbeta primers and 13 Jbeta primers. The table came from immunoSEQ multiplex PCR; TCRdb's copy has only in-frame clones and leaves some out. The data hold about 150,000 clones, with about 77% observed a single time. What was sequenced was PBMCs. The sequence derives from a male donor in good health and CMV-seronegative. The chain has TRBV4-2 and TRBJ2-7, with D hard to call. For the CDR3, the DNA is TGTGCCAGCAGCCAAACTACCCACTACGAGCAGTACTTC. This codes for CASSQTTHYEQYF.